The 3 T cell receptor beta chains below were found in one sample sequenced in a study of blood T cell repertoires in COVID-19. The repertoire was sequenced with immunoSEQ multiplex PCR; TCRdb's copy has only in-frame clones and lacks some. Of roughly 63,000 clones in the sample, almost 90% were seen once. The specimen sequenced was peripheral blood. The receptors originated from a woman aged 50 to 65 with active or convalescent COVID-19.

The CDR3 protein is CASSPGTMYNEQFF. The CDR3 coding sequence is TGTGCCAGCTCACCAGGGACAATGTACAATGAGCAGTTCTTC. V and J are TRBV18 and TRBJ2-1; tentatively, D is TRBD1 (6 bases). With 2 bases removed from V and 4 bases from J, the gap between germline ends came to 9 bases. This CDR3 contains 14 residues. Per germline, CDR1 KGHSH and CDR2 LQKENI.

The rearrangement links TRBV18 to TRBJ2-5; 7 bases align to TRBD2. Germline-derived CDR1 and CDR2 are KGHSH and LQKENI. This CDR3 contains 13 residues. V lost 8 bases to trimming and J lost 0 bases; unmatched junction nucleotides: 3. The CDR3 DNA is TGTGCCAGCGGGGGGGAAAACCAAGAGACCCAGTACTTC. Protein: CASGGENQETQYF.

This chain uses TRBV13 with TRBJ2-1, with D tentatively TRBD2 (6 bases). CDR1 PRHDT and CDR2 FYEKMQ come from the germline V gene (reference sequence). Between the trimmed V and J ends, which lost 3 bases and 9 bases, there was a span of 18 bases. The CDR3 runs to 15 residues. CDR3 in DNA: TGTGCCAGCAGCTTCCCGGGACTGGGGCACGGTGAGCAGTTCTTC. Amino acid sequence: CASSFPGLGHGEQFF. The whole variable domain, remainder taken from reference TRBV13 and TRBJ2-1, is AAGVIQSPRHLIKEKRETATLKCYPIPRHDTVYWYQQGPGQDPQFLISFYEKMQSDKGSIPDRFSAQQFSDYHSELNMSSLELGDSALYFCASSFPGLGHGEQFFGPGTRLTVL.